One and the same sample provided the 22 T cell receptor beta chains below, sequenced in a study of blood T cell repertoires in COVID-19. Sequenced by immunoSEQ multiplex PCR; TCRdb stores in-frame clones only, minus some. Of around 180,000 clones listed, around 80% were seen once; the top ten hold around 11%. What was sequenced was peripheral blood. The receptor set was obtained from a woman aged 80 or older with COVID-19, enrolled during active disease.

This clone was counted many times. The rearrangement joins TRBV29-1 to TRBJ2-7, with D maybe TRBD2 (6 bases). V was clipped by 4 bases and J by 6 bases, with 10 bases between them. This CDR3 has 11 residues. Germline V gene sequence: CDR1 SQVTM, CDR2 ANQGSEA. The CDR3: CSVGGGREQYF. The CDR3 DNA reads TGCAGCGTTGGTGGAGGGCGCGAGCAGTACTTC.

V usage is TRBV5-6 and J usage is TRBJ2-7; TRBD2 agrees at 9 bases. V lost 0 bases, J lost 0 bases, and 4 bases stayed unmatched. The V gene's germline CDR1 is SGHDT and CDR2 YYEEEE. The CDR3 spans 16 residues. The CDR3 loop reads CASSLGAGGDSYEQYF. In nucleotides, the CDR3 is TGTGCCAGCAGCTTGGGGGCGGGAGGGGACTCCTACGAGCAGTACTTC.

The chain recombines TRBV7-9 with TRBJ2-3; D gene ambiguous. The CDR3 extends over 13 amino acids. CDR1 and CDR2 from the germline V gene are SEHNR and FQNEAQ (reference sequence). V gave up 6 bases and J gave up 3 bases, with 10 bases separating them. The CDR3 loop is CASSPPLTDTQYF. CDR3 in DNA: TGTGCCAGCAGTCCCCCCCTTACAGATACGCAGTATTTT. Full variable domain (remainder filled in from reference TRBV7-9 and TRBJ2-3): DTGVSQNPRHKITKRGQNVTFRCDPISEHNRLYWYRQTLGQGPEFLTYFQNEAQLEKSRLLSDRFSAERPKGSFSTLEIQRTEQGDSAMYLCASSPPLTDTQYFGPGTRLTVL.

The V call is TRBV7-6, the J call TRBJ2-2; the D gene is possibly TRBD1 (6 bases). Germline V gene sequence: CDR1 SGHVS, CDR2 FNYEAQ. CDR3 size: 15 residues. V was pared by 2 bases and J by 2 bases, with 9 bases between. The CDR3 DNA sequence: TGTGCCAGCAGCTTACGGGACACTAACACCGGGGAGCTGTTTTTT. Translated: CASSLRDTNTGELFF.

The chain joins TRBV5-1 to TRBJ2-1, with 13 positions matching TRBD2. The V gene end was trimmed by 3 bases and the J gene end by 5 bases; junction bases not matched to a gene: 2. This CDR3 comprises 15 residues. Germline CDR1 and CDR2: SGHRS and YFSETQ. CDR3 DNA: TGCGCCAGCAGCTGGGGACTAGCGGGGAACAATGAGCAGTTCTTC. This gives the protein CASSWGLAGNNEQFF.

The V and J genes are TRBV28 and TRBJ2-1; 7 nucleotides line up with TRBD2. This CDR3 is 15 amino acids long. J lost 6 bases, V lost 6 bases, and 11 bases had no gene match. CDR1 is MDHEN, CDR2 SYDVKM, per germline. The CDR3 protein is CASSPPAGDLNEQFF. CDR3 nucleotides: TGTGCCAGCAGCCCCCCGGCGGGAGATCTCAATGAGCAGTTCTTC.

The chain carries TRBV2 and TRBJ1-2; D is unresolved. V was trimmed by 5 bases and J by 1 base, leaving 5 bases between them. Germline V gives CDR1 SNHLY, CDR2 FYNNEI. CDR3 length: 12 amino acids. CDR3 DNA: TGTGCCAGCAGTCTGCGTAACTATGGCTACACCTTC. Amino acid sequence: CASSLRNYGYTF.

The genes are TRBV7-2 and TRBJ2-3; weak D call: TRBD2 (6 bases). Germline values: CDR1 SGHTA, CDR2 FQGNSA. Trimming shortened V by 4 bases and J by 8 bases, and 25 bases separated the two germline ends. This CDR3 contains 17 residues. The CDR3 sequence is CASSSNLGTVVMGTQYF. The CDR3 nucleotides are TGTGCCAGCAGCTCAAACCTCGGGACTGTGGTCATGGGTACGCAGTATTTT.

This clone appeared once. The chain links TRBV7-2 to TRBJ1-1; D perhaps matches TRBD1 (6 bases). Germline-derived CDR1 and CDR2 are SGHTA and FQGNSA. Trimming took off 0 bases at V and 2 bases at J, with 19 bases between the two ends. This CDR3 spans 18 amino acids. Here the CDR3 DNA reads TGTGCCAGCAGCTTAGCGGGGGGGGGCGGCGGACCCAACACTGAAGCTTTCTTT. It translates to CASSLAGGGGGPNTEAFF.

This clone was recorded only once. V is TRBV2 and J is TRBJ1-5, with 7 positions matching TRBD1. The CDR3 consists of 15 residues. The V gene's germline CDR1 is SNHLY and CDR2 FYNNEI. V dropped 7 bases and J dropped 2; count of bases not matched to a gene: 8. The CDR3 loop reads CASTLDRAGNQPQHF. DNA of the CDR3: TGTGCCAGCACTCTTGACAGGGCGGGCAATCAGCCCCAGCATTTT.

J is TRBJ1-6 and V is TRBV6-1; 8 bases align to TRBD1. V was clipped by 3 bases and J by 8 bases; unmatched bases: 3. The germline gives CDR1 MNHNS, CDR2 SASEGT. The CDR3 extends over 14 amino acids. The CDR3 region has the DNA TGTGCCAGCAGTGATAGACAGGGGTATTCACCCCTCCACTTT. Residues: CASSDRQGYSPLHF.

This chain links TRBV5-4 with TRBJ1-1; a weak D match, TRBD1 (6 bases). CDR3 length equals 18 residues. Trimming cost V 4 bases and J 4 bases, with 26 bases left between them. Looked up from germline, CDR1 is SGHNT and CDR2 is YYREEE (reference sequence). CDR3 region: CASSQLNRVGGLGTEAFF. CDR3 DNA sequence: TGTGCCAGCAGCCAATTGAACAGGGTAGGGGGTTTAGGCACTGAAGCTTTCTTT.

This chain connects TRBV4-3 to TRBJ1-2; maybe TRBD1 (5 bases). V lost 1 base to trimming and J lost 7 bases, with 13 bases between them. This CDR3 is 14 amino acids long. In germline, CDR1 is LGHNA, CDR2 YSLEER. CDR3 region: CASSQGDRGLGYTF. The CDR3 DNA is TGCGCCAGCAGCCAAGGGGATAGGGGCCTTGGCTACACCTTC.

The V gene is TRBV5-4, the J gene TRBJ2-7; 8 bases agree with TRBD1. V lost 4 bases and J lost 5; bases outside the gene matches: 11. CDR1 is SGHNT and CDR2 is YYREEE in the germline V gene (reference sequence). The CDR3 totals 15 residues. The CDR3: CASSRSGQGFNEQYF. The CDR3 DNA follows: TGTGCCAGCAGCAGATCCGGACAGGGTTTCAACGAGCAGTACTTC.

This chain connects TRBV11-3 to TRBJ2-3; TRBD2 aligns across 7 bases. Looked up from germline, CDR1 is SGHNT and CDR2 is YENEEA. The CDR3 has 16 residues. The V and J ends lost 2 bases and 0 bases, in that order; junction bases with no gene match: 5. The CDR3 coding sequence is TGTGCCAGCAGCTTAATCGGCGGGGGAAGCACAGATACGCAGTATTTT. Translated: CASSLIGGGSTDTQYF.

The chain employs TRBV5-1 and TRBJ2-1, with D tentatively TRBD2 (6 bases). V was clipped by 3 bases and J by 7 bases, with 17 bases between them. Per the germline V gene, CDR1 is SGHRS and CDR2 is YFSETQ. This CDR3 has 15 amino acids. Here the CDR3 DNA reads TGCGCCAGCAGCTCTTGGGGCAGGAGGGGAAATGAGCAGTTCTTC. As protein: CASSSWGRRGNEQFF.

The V call is TRBV29-1, the J call TRBJ2-1, with 9 positions matching TRBD1. The CDR3 sequence is 15 residues long. Germline V gene data show CDR1 as SQVTM and CDR2 as ANQGSEA. Germline trimming cut 1 base from V and 3 bases from J; bases unmatched to any gene: 4. The CDR3 DNA sequence: TGCAGCGTTGAAGCCGGGACAGGGTTCTACAATGAGCAGTTCTTC. It is translated as CSVEAGTGFYNEQFF.

Here the CDR3 reads CASSFGGGLYNEQFF. The CDR3 DNA reads as TGTGCCAGCAGTTTCGGAGGGGGCCTGTACAATGAGCAGTTCTTC. The V and J genes are TRBV28 and TRBJ2-1, with a possible D match to TRBD1 (7 bases). The CDR3 is 15 residues long. Germline-derived CDR1 and CDR2 are MDHEN and SYDVKM. V lost 3 bases to trimming and J lost 4 bases, with 13 bases between them.

Here the CDR3 DNA reads TGCGCCAGCAGCTTGAGGCTAGCGGGAGCAAATGAGCAGTTCTTC. Translation gives CASSLRLAGANEQFF. The chain is built from TRBV5-1 and TRBJ2-1, with 10 bases that match TRBD2. With V trimmed by 1 base and J by 7 bases, 5 bases remained unmatched. CDR1 is SGHRS, CDR2 YFSETQ, per germline. The CDR3 is made up of 15 amino acids.

This sequence joins TRBV28 and TRBJ2-1, with a weak D call TRBD2 (6 bases). V dropped 7 bases and J dropped 0 bases, with 19 bases sitting between them. Germline lookup yields CDR1 MDHEN and CDR2 SYDVKM. The length of the CDR3 is 17 residues. CDR3 residues: CASKSRAGPPSYNEQFF. Here the CDR3 DNA reads TGTGCCAGCAAGAGCCGGGCGGGACCGCCCTCCTACAATGAGCAGTTCTTC.

The J gene is TRBJ2-1, the V gene TRBV6-5; 8 bases fit TRBD2. V dropped 7 bases and J dropped 3; count of bases not matched to a gene: 8. The CDR3 length is 15 residues. Germline V gives CDR1 MNHEY, CDR2 SVGAGI. The CDR3 here is CASTTSGGIYNEQFF. The CDR3 DNA sequence: TGTGCCAGCACCACATCGGGAGGGATCTACAATGAGCAGTTCTTC.

The genes are TRBV2 and TRBJ2-1; 11 bases match TRBD2. V gave up 6 bases and J gave up 3 bases; unmatched junction bases: 4. CDR1 and CDR2 (germline): SNHLY, FYNNEI. The CDR3 spans 15 residues. The DNA for the CDR3 is TGTGCCAGCAGAGCCGGGACTAGCGGCTACAATGAGCAGTTCTTC. Translated: CASRAGTSGYNEQFF.